A selection of T cell receptor beta chains follows, all from one sample in a study of cytomegalovirus exposure and HLA in healthy donors. Only in-frame clones appear in the TCRdb table, and some are missing; sequencing was by immunoSEQ multiplex PCR. The sample table includes over 100,000 clones. Sequenced: PBMCs. These TCRs come from a woman aged 35 to 49 in good health and CMV-seropositive. CDR3s include the opening cysteine and the closing phenylalanine or tryptophan. D genes are given only for firm matches.

J: TRBJ2-3; D: TRBD2; V: TRBV5-1; CDR3: CASSLGGLSSDTQYF; DNA: TGCGCCAGCAGCTTGGGGGGACTATCGTCGGATACGCAGTATTTT
J: TRBJ1-5; D: TRBD1; V: TRBV6-1; CDR3: CASSESLGGQGNAQPQHF; DNA: TGTGCCAGCAGTGAATCTTTGGGAGGACAGGGGAATGCTCAGCCCCAGCATTTT
J: TRBJ2-7; D: TRBD2; V: TRBV6-5; CDR3: CASSYSAGGPSYEQYF; DNA: TGTGCCAGCAGTTACAGCGCGGGAGGACCCTCCTACGAGCAGTACTTC
J: TRBJ1-5; D: NA; V: TRBV2; CDR3: CASSPHWRQPQHF; DNA: TGTGCCAGCAGTCCACACTGGAGGCAGCCCCAGCATTTT
J: TRBJ2-1; D: TRBD2; V: TRBV10-3; CDR3: CAISETSGSYNEQFF; DNA: TGTGCCATCAGTGAGACTAGCGGCTCCTACAATGAGCAGTTCTTC
J: TRBJ2-3; D: NA; V: TRBV20-1; CDR3: CSAEERDTQYF; DNA: TGCAGTGCCGAGGAGAGGGATACGCAGTATTTT
J: TRBJ1-1; D: NA; V: TRBV6-5; CDR3: CASSYSRGGNTEAFF; DNA: TGTGCCAGCAGTTACTCCCGGGGGGGGAACACTGAAGCTTTCTTT
J: TRBJ2-7; D: TRBD2; V: TRBV6-1; CDR3: CASSRTSKYEQYF; DNA: TGTGCCAGCAGCCGGACTAGCAAGTACGAGCAGTACTTC
J: TRBJ2-1; D: NA; V: TRBV5-1; CDR3: CASSLENLAKSDNEQFF; DNA: TGCGCCAGCAGCTTGGAGAACCTAGCGAAGTCAGACAATGAGCAGTTCTTC
J: TRBJ2-5; D: NA; V: TRBV5-4; CDR3: CAVPSGSGPRETQYF; DNA: TGTGCCGTGCCCAGCGGATCGGGTCCTCGAGAGACCCAGTACTTC
J: TRBJ1-3; D: NA; V: TRBV28; CDR3: CASSLVSLGNTIYF; DNA: TGTGCCAGCAGTTTAGTCAGTTTAGGAAACACCATATATTTT
J: TRBJ2-7; D: TRBD1; V: TRBV18; CDR3: CASSPRDRDYEQYF; DNA: TGTGCCAGCTCACCCCGGGACAGGGACTACGAGCAGTACTTC
J: TRBJ2-1; D: TRBD2; V: TRBV10-1; CDR3: CASSPGLANEQFF; DNA: TGCGCCAGCAGCCCTGGACTAGCGAATGAGCAGTTCTTC
J: TRBJ1-5; D: NA; V: TRBV7-9; CDR3: CASSFPGHQPQHF; DNA: TGTGCCAGCAGCTTTCCAGGGCACCAGCCCCAGCATTTT
J: TRBJ2-1; D: NA; V: TRBV2; CDR3: CASGQLPSSYNEQFF; DNA: TGTGCCAGCGGGCAGCTTCCCAGCTCCTACAATGAGCAGTTCTTC
J: TRBJ1-1; D: NA; V: TRBV6-4; CDR3: CASSATGISTEAFF; DNA: TGTGCCAGCAGTGCAACAGGGATTTCCACTGAAGCTTTCTTT
J: TRBJ2-3; D: TRBD2; V: TRBV11-2; CDR3: CASSKGLAGADTQYF; DNA: TGTGCCAGCAGCAAAGGACTAGCGGGGGCAGATACGCAGTATTTT
J: TRBJ1-1; D: NA; V: TRBV29-1; CDR3: CSVPGMNTEAFF; DNA: TGCAGCGTGCCAGGGATGAACACTGAAGCTTTCTTT
J: TRBJ1-2; D: TRBD1; V: TRBV27; CDR3: CASSLDGTASYGYTF; DNA: TGTGCCAGCAGTTTAGATGGGACAGCGTCTTATGGCTACACCTTC
J: TRBJ1-4; D: NA; V: TRBV11-2; CDR3: CASSLGLSYAGGKLFF; DNA: TGTGCCAGCAGCTTAGGACTGTCTTACGCAGGAGGAAAACTGTTTTTT
J: TRBJ2-3; D: TRBD2; V: TRBV10-1; CDR3: CASSGGLAGVTDTQYF; DNA: TGCGCCAGCAGTGGGGGACTAGCGGGAGTCACAGATACGCAGTATTTT
J: TRBJ2-7; D: NA; V: TRBV5-1; CDR3: CASWRDHQGEQYF; DNA: TGCGCCAGCTGGCGGGACCACCAAGGCGAGCAGTACTTC
J: TRBJ2-5; D: NA; V: TRBV9; CDR3: CASSVGSAGGETQYF; DNA: TGTGCCAGCAGCGTAGGGAGTGCAGGGGGGGAGACCCAGTACTTC
J: TRBJ2-1; D: NA; V: TRBV19; CDR3: CASRPGRGWLDEQFF; DNA: TGTGCCAGTAGACCCGGAAGGGGGTGGTTAGATGAGCAGTTCTTC
J: TRBJ2-7; D: NA; V: TRBV5-1; CDR3: CASSLASSYEQYF; DNA: TGCGCCAGCAGCTTAGCGTCCTCCTACGAGCAGTACTTC
J: TRBJ2-1; D: TRBD1; V: TRBV5-1; CDR3: CASRTGGSRDNEQFF; DNA: TGCGCCAGCAGAACAGGGGGTAGTAGAGACAATGAGCAGTTCTTC
J: TRBJ2-1; D: TRBD1; V: TRBV29-1; CDR3: CSVEGDRAYNEQFF; DNA: TGCAGCGTTGAAGGTGACAGGGCATACAATGAGCAGTTCTTC
J: TRBJ2-7; D: TRBD2; V: TRBV13; CDR3: CASSPAGGGHYEQYF; DNA: TGTGCCAGCAGCCCAGCGGGAGGTGGACACTACGAGCAGTACTTC
J: TRBJ2-7; D: TRBD2; V: TRBV9; CDR3: CASSVWSGLADEQYF; DNA: TGTGCCAGCAGCGTATGGAGTGGACTAGCTGACGAGCAGTACTTC
J: TRBJ1-2; D: NA; V: TRBV5-1; CDR3: CASSHQGPNYGYTF; DNA: TGCGCCAGCAGCCACCAGGGGCCTAACTATGGCTACACCTTC
J: TRBJ2-1; D: TRBD2; V: TRBV19; CDR3: CASSVRLAGGDNEQFF; DNA: TGTGCCAGTAGTGTAAGATTAGCGGGAGGAGACAATGAGCAGTTCTTC
J: TRBJ1-5; D: TRBD1; V: TRBV6-6; CDR3: CASRYRGQPQHF; DNA: TGTGCCAGCAGGTACAGGGGTCAGCCCCAGCATTTT
J: TRBJ2-5; D: TRBD2; V: TRBV9; CDR3: CASSVAGGRKGIAGETQYF; DNA: TGTGCCAGCAGCGTAGCGGGAGGGAGGAAGGGGATTGCTGGGGAGACCCAGTACTTC
J: TRBJ1-5; D: NA; V: TRBV5-4; CDR3: CASSYRGDNQPQHF; DNA: TGTGCCAGCAGCTATCGCGGGGACAATCAGCCCCAGCATTTT
J: TRBJ1-4; D: NA; V: TRBV10-3; CDR3: CAIRGGEKLFF; DNA: TGTGCCATCAGGGGAGGTGAAAAACTGTTTTTT
J: TRBJ2-1; D: NA; V: TRBV13; CDR3: CASSLAGLVYNEQFF; DNA: TGTGCCAGCAGCTTAGCGGGACTCGTTTACAATGAGCAGTTCTTC
J: TRBJ2-1; D: TRBD1; V: TRBV10-1; CDR3: CASSQGAVNNEQFF; DNA: TGCGCCAGCAGCCAGGGGGCAGTAAACAATGAGCAGTTCTTC
J: TRBJ2-1; D: TRBD2; V: TRBV7-3; CDR3: CASSSGTSVDEQFF; DNA: TGTGCCAGCAGCTCCGGGACTAGCGTTGATGAGCAGTTCTTC
J: TRBJ1-2; D: NA; V: TRBV18; CDR3: CASSPPAGIPGYTF; DNA: TGTGCCAGCTCACCACCCGCAGGAATTCCTGGCTACACCTTC
J: TRBJ1-3; D: NA; V: TRBV5-1; CDR3: CASSPGMRTPGNTIYF; DNA: TGCGCCAGCAGCCCCGGCATGCGGACACCTGGAAACACCATATATTTT
J: TRBJ2-1; D: NA; V: TRBV27; CDR3: CASSLSILSSYNEQFF; DNA: TGTGCCAGCAGTTTATCGATCCTTAGCTCCTACAATGAGCAGTTCTTC
J: TRBJ1-3; D: NA; V: TRBV5-1; CDR3: CASSWGQSGNTIYF; DNA: TGCGCCAGCAGCTGGGGGCAATCTGGAAACACCATATATTTT
J: TRBJ1-2; D: NA; V: TRBV5-1; CDR3: CASRQGNYGYTF; DNA: TGCGCCAGCAGGCAGGGTAACTATGGCTACACCTTC
J: TRBJ2-2; D: NA; V: TRBV19; CDR3: CASSIWSPGGPGELFF; DNA: TGTGCCAGTAGTATTTGGTCCCCCGGAGGCCCCGGGGAGCTGTTTTTT
J: TRBJ2-7; D: TRBD1; V: TRBV19; CDR3: CASSISPRVYRAGGHEQYF; DNA: TGTGCCAGTAGTATAAGCCCCCGGGTTTATAGGGCAGGGGGCCACGAGCAGTACTTC
J: TRBJ1-4; D: NA; V: TRBV5-8; CDR3: CASSPLDRTATNEKLFF; DNA: TGTGCCAGCAGCCCGTTAGACAGGACCGCAACTAATGAAAAACTGTTTTTT
J: TRBJ2-7; D: TRBD2; V: TRBV30; CDR3: CAWSPPGTRVYEQYF; DNA: TGTGCCTGGAGCCCACCAGGGACTAGGGTGTACGAGCAGTACTTC
J: TRBJ2-5; D: TRBD1; V: TRBV6-5; CDR3: CASNLLGQEGETQYF; DNA: TGTGCCAGCAATCTCCTGGGACAGGAGGGAGAGACCCAGTACTTC
J: TRBJ1-4; D: NA; V: TRBV19; CDR3: CATQTNRGLGEKLFF; DNA: TGTGCCACCCAGACCAACCGGGGACTAGGGGAAAAACTGTTTTTT
J: TRBJ2-5; D: TRBD2; V: TRBV4-1; CDR3: CASSHPQLAGGGETQYF; DNA: TGCGCCAGCAGCCATCCCCAACTAGCGGGAGGGGGAGAGACCCAGTACTTC
J: TRBJ2-7; D: TRBD2; V: TRBV5-4; CDR3: CASSPRTSGSHEQYF; DNA: TGTGCCAGCAGCCCACGGACTAGCGGGTCCCACGAGCAGTACTTC
J: TRBJ2-1; D: NA; V: TRBV6-1; CDR3: CASSEAAEPTQFF; DNA: TGTGCCAGCAGTGAAGCAGCCGAACCAACCCAGTTCTTC
J: TRBJ2-1; D: NA; V: TRBV7-9; CDR3: CASSHGSHEQFF; DNA: TGTGCCAGCAGCCATGGGAGCCATGAGCAGTTCTTC